The 8 T cell receptor beta chains below were found in one sample sequenced in a study of shared clonotypes between healthy human individuals. Produced via immunoSEQ multiplex PCR; TCRdb's table is partial and in-frame only. The sample shows 2 million to 2.5 million clones, approximately 90% of them seen only once. The sequenced material came from naive CD4+ T cells from PBMCs. The subset here: CD45RA+ positively selected. The receptors shown here come from a man younger than 30 in good health. Some clones in this sample may be carry-over from other donors' samples.

The chain recombines TRBV10-2 with TRBJ2-7; the D gene is possibly TRBD1 (6 bases). V was cut by 6 bases and J by 3 bases, with 18 bases left in between. The CDR3 length is 15 residues. Germline loops: CDR1 WSHSY, CDR2 SAAADI. The CDR3 here is CASRTIRDIVYEQYF. The CDR3 DNA follows: TGCGCCAGCAGGACGATCCGGGACATCGTCTACGAGCAGTACTTC.

The genes are TRBV29-1 and TRBJ2-7; 8 bases fit TRBD2. CDR3 size: 13 residues. Losses at the gene ends were 4 bases for V and 2 bases for J; bases not matched to a gene: 4. CDR1 is SQVTM, CDR2 ANQGSEA, per germline. The DNA for the CDR3 is TGCAGCGTTGGAGTAGCGGGGCCCTACGAGCAGTACTTC. It encodes CSVGVAGPYEQYF.

The CDR3 nucleotides read TGCGCCAGCAGCTTGGGTACAGGGGGCTTACGGACAGATACGCAGTATTTT. Its translation is CASSLGTGGLRTDTQYF. J is TRBJ2-3 and V is TRBV5-1, with 9 bases aligning to TRBD1. CDR3 length equals 17 residues. Unmatched junction bases numbered 8, after V lost 0 bases and J lost 3 bases. Germline lookup yields CDR1 SGHRS and CDR2 YFSETQ. The variable domain in full, with the rest retrieved from reference TRBV5-1 and TRBJ2-3, is KAGVTQTPRYLIKTRGQQVTLSCSPISGHRSVSWYQQTPGQGLQFLFEYFSETQRNKGNFPGRFSGRQFSNSRSEMNVSTLELGDSALYLCASSLGTGGLRTDTQYFGPGTRLTVL.

The chain joins TRBV14 to TRBJ1-2; D may be TRBD1 (6 bases). The germline gives CDR1 SGHDN, CDR2 FVKESK. Between the trimmed V and J ends, which lost 4 bases and 0 bases, there was a span of 9 bases. The CDR3 totals 14 residues. CDR3 nucleotides: TGTGCCAGCAGCCCCCGGGACACTAACTATGGCTACACCTTC. Amino acid sequence: CASSPRDTNYGYTF. The full variable domain, with the rest looked up from reference TRBV14 and TRBJ1-2, is EAGVTQFPSHSVIEKGQTVTLRCDPISGHDNLYWYRRVMGKEIKFLLHFVKESKQDESGMPNNRFLAERTGGTYSTLKVQPAELEDSGVYFCASSPRDTNYGYTFGSGTRLTVV.

The chain employs TRBV11-3 and TRBJ2-4, with D possibly being TRBD1 (5 bases). The germline V gene encodes CDR1 SGHNT and CDR2 YENEEA. The CDR3 length is 13 residues. V was trimmed by 0 bases and J by 14 bases, leaving 14 bases between them. CDR3 residues: CASSLDDRQRKYF. CDR3 in DNA: TGTGCCAGCAGCTTAGACGATAGACAGCGCAAGTACTTC. Full variable domain (missing parts from reference TRBV11-3 and TRBJ2-4): EAGVVQSPRYKIIEKKQPVAFWCNPISGHNTLYWYLQNLGQGPELLIRYENEEAVDDSQLPKDRFSAERLKGVDSTLKIQPAELGDSAVYLCASSLDDRQRKYFGAGTRLSVL.

The rearrangement joins TRBV10-2 to TRBJ2-1; 13 bases are shared with TRBD2. CDR1 and CDR2 from the germline V gene are WSHSY and SAAADI. CDR3 length: 16 residues. V lost 3 bases to trimming and J lost 2 bases; unmatched junction nucleotides: 1. In nucleotides, the CDR3 is TGCGCCAGCAGTGATGGGACTAGCGGGGCCTACAATGAGCAGTTCTTC. Protein product: CASSDGTSGAYNEQFF.

V gene TRBV28 combines with J gene TRBJ1-1; unclear D gene. CDR1 and CDR2 (germline): MDHEN, SYDVKM. V was trimmed by 2 bases and J by 0 bases, leaving 16 bases between them. The CDR3 has 17 residues. The CDR3 DNA reads as TGTGCCAGCAGTTTAGCTTCAATCGGGTTGATGAACACTGAAGCTTTCTTT. Translated: CASSLASIGLMNTEAFF.

The V call is TRBV28, the J call TRBJ1-1, with no clear D. Per germline, CDR1 MDHEN and CDR2 SYDVKM. The CDR3 loop spans 13 amino acids. V lost 4 bases to trimming and J lost 10 bases, with 16 bases between them. The CDR3 coding sequence is TGTGCCAGCAGTTCCCTCCCCGCTCCCGCAGCTTTCTTT. Amino acid sequence: CASSSLPAPAAFF.